A single sample gave rise to the 10 T cell receptor beta chains below, sequenced in a study of OX40 agonist ivuxolimab in advanced cancers. The data were produced by immunoSEQ multiplex PCR, yet TCRdb's version contains in-frame clones alone and is incomplete. The table lists 45,000 to 55,000 clones, 75% to 85% of them singletons. The sequences come from CD4+ or CD8+ T cells sorted from blood, collected in a trial of the OX40 agonist ivuxolimab. The receptors here all came from an adult with an advanced solid tumor such as melanoma, head and neck, liver or kidney cancer.

About this clone itself: One end of the junction varies from germline; a read error may be responsible. The chain has TRBV7-7 and TRBJ1-1; D is ambiguous. Germline values: CDR1 SSHAT, CDR2 FNYEAQ (reference sequence). The CDR3 sequence is 13 residues long. CDR3 DNA sequence: TGTGCTAGCAGCTTATCTCGGGGCACTGAAGCTTTCTTT. Its protein product is CASSLSRGTEAFF.

In nucleotides, the CDR3 is TGTGCCAGCACCTACACCATCGGGGTTCGGGCTGGAAACACCATATATTTT. Translated: CASTYTIGVRAGNTIYF. The chain recombines TRBV5-4 with TRBJ1-3; the D is unclear. The V gene lost 6 bases and the J gene lost 2 bases, with 21 bases spanning the gap. Germline CDR1 and CDR2: SGHNT and YYREEE (reference sequence). CDR3 length: 17 amino acids.

The genes are TRBV2 and TRBJ1-5; TRBD1 might be the D (5 bases). CDR1 and CDR2 (germline): SNHLY, FYNNEI. V was trimmed by 2 bases and J by 3 bases, leaving 8 bases between them. The CDR3 spans 14 residues. This chain's CDR3 is CASSELDTNQPQHF. Written as DNA, the CDR3 is TGTGCCAGCAGTGAATTGGACACCAATCAGCCCCAGCATTTT.

Here the CDR3 DNA reads TGTGCCTGGAGTCCCAGGACAGGCTACGCGGGGGAGCTGTTTTTT. This codes for CAWSPRTGYAGELFF. This chain uses TRBV30 with TRBJ2-2, with 7 nucleotides matching TRBD1. Trimming cost V 2 bases and J 8 bases; bases outside gene matches: 11. Germline V gene sequence: CDR1 GTSNPN, CDR2 SVGIG (reference sequence). This CDR3 region has 15 residues.

This clone occurred a few times. This chain links TRBV7-9 with TRBJ1-1; the D is unclear. CDR1 and CDR2 (germline): SEHNR, FQNEAQ (reference sequence). With 5 bases removed from V and 6 bases from J, the gap between germline ends came to 13 bases. The CDR3 is made up of 13 amino acids. Here the CDR3 DNA reads TGTGCCAGCAGCAAAGACTCCTGGGCTGAAGCTTTCTTT. The encoded protein is CASSKDSWAEAFF.

The chain employs TRBV15 and TRBJ1-5, with TRBD1 as a possible D gene (6 bases). Germline CDR1 and CDR2: LNHNV and YYDKDF (reference sequence). V lost 0 bases to trimming and J lost 0 bases, with 12 bases between them. The CDR3 totals 17 residues. The CDR3 DNA sequence: TGTGCCACCAGCAGAGAAGGGACAATTGATAGCAATCAGCCCCAGCATTTT. It encodes CATSREGTIDSNQPQHF.

The chain employs TRBV7-6 and TRBJ1-4; 7 nucleotides match TRBD1. V lost 6 bases and J lost 8; bases outside the gene matches: 12. Germline lookup yields CDR1 SGHVS and CDR2 FNYEAQ. The CDR3 has 15 amino acids. In nucleotides, the CDR3 is TGTGCCAGCAGTACTAACTCAGGGGGTGGCGAAAAACTGTTTTTT. Residues: CASSTNSGGGEKLFF.

This chain connects TRBV15 to TRBJ1-5; weak D call: TRBD1 (5 bases). This CDR3 is built from 13 residues. The germline V and J ends were trimmed by 5 bases and 5 bases, with 10 bases remaining between them. Germline CDR1 LNHNV, CDR2 YYDKDF (reference sequence). Here the CDR3 reads CATSRQPHQPQHF. In DNA form, the CDR3 reads TGTGCCACCAGCCGACAGCCTCATCAGCCCCAGCATTTT.

The CDR3 nucleotides read TGTGCCAGCAGCGTAGTGGGGTTGGGCGGGGAGCTGTTTTTT. It translates to CASSVVGLGGELFF. This chain connects TRBV9 to TRBJ2-2; no clear D. The V and J ends lost 0 bases and 7 bases respectively, with 10 bases between them. The CDR3 spans 14 residues. The germline V gene has CDR1 SGDLS and CDR2 YYNGEE.

This sequence joins TRBV19 and TRBJ2-3, with TRBD1 identical over 9 bases. The CDR3 totals 13 residues. Germline values: CDR1 LNHDA, CDR2 SQIVND (reference sequence). Losses at the gene ends were 9 bases for V and 3 bases for J; bases not matched to a gene: 4. The CDR3 protein is CASGTGTTDTQYF. CDR3 DNA sequence: TGTGCCAGCGGGACAGGGACGACAGATACGCAGTATTTT.